The rows below give T cell receptor beta chains drawn from one sample of a study of CD8+ T cells in alopecia areata. The assay was immunoSEQ multiplex PCR, and TCRdb's table has in-frame clones only and misses some. Among about 140,000 clones listed, roughly 86% were seen once. The input for sequencing was CD8+ T cells sorted from blood, taken at week 4, from a patient treated with tofacitinib. These receptor sequences come from a human donor with alopecia areata. The CDR3 runs from the conserved cysteine through the conserved F or W. The D gene is left open where the match is weak. A clone size is listed for some rows: how often the clone was seen (once, few, many), or a class if it is expanded.

clone size: NA; J gene: TRBJ2-5; V gene: TRBV11-2; D gene: NA; CDR3 DNA: TGTGCCAGCAGTCAATGGGAAGAGACCCAGTACTTC; CDR3 protein: CASSQWEETQYF
clone size: NA; J gene: TRBJ2-4; V gene: TRBV7-9; D gene: NA; CDR3 DNA: TGTGCCAGCAGCGCCCCGGAGGTAGCCAAAAACATTCAGTACTTC; CDR3 protein: CASSAPEVAKNIQYF
clone size: once; J gene: TRBJ2-3; V gene: TRBV13; D gene: NA; CDR3 DNA: TGTGCCAGCAGCCCCCCGATGGCAGCAGATACGCAGTATTTT; CDR3 protein: CASSPPMAADTQYF
clone size: NA; J gene: TRBJ2-7; V gene: TRBV10-3; D gene: NA; CDR3 DNA: TGTGCCATCAGCCAACGGGGGGCCTCCTACGAGCAGTACTTC; CDR3 protein: CAISQRGASYEQYF
clone size: NA; J gene: TRBJ2-7; V gene: TRBV7-8; D gene: TRBD2; CDR3 DNA: TGTGCCAGCATCGTAGCGGGGGCGGGAGAGCAGTACTTC; CDR3 protein: CASIVAGAGEQYF
clone size: NA; J gene: TRBJ2-7; V gene: TRBV11-1; D gene: NA; CDR3 DNA: TGTGCCAGCAGCCCGGGGTATTCCTACGAGCAGTACTTC; CDR3 protein: CASSPGYSYEQYF
clone size: NA; J gene: TRBJ2-7; V gene: TRBV5-1; D gene: NA; CDR3 DNA: TGCGCCAGCAGCTTGGCAGGGGGGCTCTACGAGCAGTACTTC; CDR3 protein: CASSLAGGLYEQYF
clone size: NA; J gene: TRBJ1-5; V gene: TRBV27; D gene: TRBD1; CDR3 DNA: TGTGCCAGCTCTGAGACAGGGGGGATGGTTCAGCCCCAGCATTTT; CDR3 protein: CASSETGGMVQPQHF
clone size: NA; J gene: TRBJ2-4; V gene: TRBV18; D gene: NA; CDR3 DNA: TGTGCCAGCTCACCCAGTGAGACAATAGCCAAAAACATTCAGTACTTC; CDR3 protein: CASSPSETIAKNIQYF
clone size: NA; J gene: TRBJ2-2; V gene: TRBV29-1; D gene: NA; CDR3 DNA: TGCGGATATATGAACACCGGGGAGCTGTTTTTT; CDR3 protein: CGYMNTGELFF
clone size: NA; J gene: TRBJ2-2; V gene: TRBV7-8; D gene: TRBD1; CDR3 DNA: TGTGCCAGCAGCCAAGGGACAGGGCGTTGGGACACCGGGGAGCTGTTTTTT; CDR3 protein: CASSQGTGRWDTGELFF
clone size: NA; J gene: TRBJ2-1; V gene: TRBV7-9; D gene: NA; CDR3 DNA: TGTGCCAGCAGCTTAGCGCGACAAGAGCAGTTCTTC; CDR3 protein: CASSLARQEQFF
clone size: NA; J gene: TRBJ2-7; V gene: TRBV19; D gene: NA; CDR3 DNA: TGTGCCAGTAGCCCCGGCTATACCTACGAGCAGTACTTC; CDR3 protein: CASSPGYTYEQYF
clone size: NA; J gene: TRBJ2-3; V gene: TRBV2; D gene: NA; CDR3 DNA: TGTGCCAGCAGTCAGCATCGGACAGCCGGAGGGGGCACAGATACGCAGTATTTT; CDR3 protein: CASSQHRTAGGGTDTQYF
clone size: NA; J gene: TRBJ2-7; V gene: TRBV15; D gene: TRBD1; CDR3 DNA: TGTGCCACCAGCAGAGACGGGACAGGGACAGGGGGCAGTTACGAGCAGTACTTC; CDR3 protein: CATSRDGTGTGGSYEQYF
clone size: NA; J gene: TRBJ2-7; V gene: TRBV6-6; D gene: NA; CDR3 DNA: TGTGCCAGCAGTTACTCGATATTCGAACGGTTGCCCGAGCAGTACTTC; CDR3 protein: CASSYSIFERLPEQYF
clone size: NA; J gene: TRBJ2-1; V gene: TRBV30; D gene: NA; CDR3 DNA: TGTGCCTGGAGTGTACGAAAAGCCTACAATGAGCAGTTCTTC; CDR3 protein: CAWSVRKAYNEQFF